This T cell receptor (beta chain) came from a study of OX40 agonist ivuxolimab in advanced cancers. Background on the study: The study gave patients intravenous ivuxolimab at 0.01 to 10 mg/kg every 2 weeks. From roughly 20 to 85 years was the age range, with a mean of 60 years, and over 80% were male. One hepatocellular carcinoma and a couple of cutaneous melanoma patients partially responded.

Trimming cost V 7 bases and J 3 bases, with 8 bases left between them. Germline V gives CDR1 SGDLS, CDR2 YYNGEE. CDR3 length: 11 amino acids. Sequenced by immunoSEQ multiplex PCR; TCRdb stores in-frame clones only, minus some. Found here are over 90,000 clones, about 86% of them singletons; the top ten hold more than 5.5%. Peripheral blood came from all dose cohorts at three timepoints. A few counts support this clone. V gene TRBV9 combines with J gene TRBJ2-7; D possibly uses TRBD1 or TRBD2 (5 bases each). The sample consisted of CD4+ or CD8+ T cells sorted from blood, taken in a trial of the OX40 agonist ivuxolimab. The TCR comes from an adult with an advanced solid tumor such as melanoma, head and neck, liver or kidney cancer. The CDR3 coding sequence is TGTGCCAGCGGGGACGGCTACGAGCAGTACTTC. This sequence encodes CASGDGYEQYF.